Below, 17 T cell receptor beta chains from the same sample are listed, as sequenced in a study of T cell clusters in autoimmune cytopenias. TRB was amplified by touch-down multiplex PCR, primer pools A and B combined. TCRdb reanalyzed the multiplex PCR reads and collapses them to one entry per CDR3 protein, without DNA. The listing records about 6,700 distinct CDR3 sequences. About 37,500 genome equivalents of blood DNA were amplified for TRB. This same sample was also taken into another study, of T cell repertoires in aging, cancer and after chemotherapy.

Sequenced: peripheral blood. Receptors originate from a human donor in good health.

This clonotype is medium-sized by frequency. V and J are TRBV6-5 and TRBJ2-5; TCRdb indicates TRBD1, and absent DNA this call remains unverified. Looked up from germline, CDR1 is MNHEY and CDR2 is SVGAGI. The CDR3 is 16 residues long. The chain's CDR3 is CASSSYRGPGSETQYF.

The J gene is TRBJ2-5, the V gene TRBV7-6; TCRdb calls TRBD2, which cannot be checked without DNA. This CDR3 comprises 12 residues. Germline lookup yields CDR1 SGHVS and CDR2 FNYEAQ. CDR3 residues: CASSGPQETQYF.

This clonotype is labeled medium-sized based on frequency. The chain couples TRBV27 to TRBJ1-2; absent DNA, TCRdb's TRBD1 call cannot be checked. There are 12 residues in the CDR3. Per the germline V gene, CDR1 is MNHEY and CDR2 is SMNVEV (reference sequence). CDR3 protein: CASRSGNYGYTF.

This clonotype is called medium-sized based on its frequency. V is TRBV30 and J is TRBJ1-2; the D gene TCRdb calls, TRBD1, cannot be checked with no DNA. This CDR3 comprises 13 residues. From germline, CDR1 is GTSNPN and CDR2 SVGIG (reference sequence). CDR3: CAWRQGGDYGYTF.

The rearrangement uses TRBV5-1 and TRBJ1-4. From germline, CDR1 is SGHRS and CDR2 YFSETQ. The length of the CDR3 is 16 residues. CDR3 loop: CASSLDRSATNEKLFF.

This clonotype shows up as medium-sized (0.01 to 0.1%) by frequency. The chain joins TRBV10-3 to TRBJ1-5; absent DNA, TCRdb's TRBD1 call cannot be checked. CDR1 ENHRY and CDR2 SYGVKD come from the germline V gene. CDR3 length: 15 residues. The CDR3 is CAISSGGQGFQPQHF.

This rearrangement joins TRBV5-5 to TRBJ2-5; TCRdb reports TRBD1, a call that lacks DNA to check it against. The CDR3 sequence is 19 residues long. Per germline, CDR1 SGHKS and CDR2 YYEKEE (reference sequence). The CDR3 spells CASSDGGRGSGRFPETQYF.

This clonotype registers medium-sized by frequency. This chain links TRBV29-1 with TRBJ2-7; TCRdb's D call of TRBD2 is untestable without DNA. CDR1 and CDR2 (germline): SQVTM, ANQGSEA. This CDR3 comprises 11 residues. The CDR3: CSANSDSTQYF.

The chain links TRBV6-5 to TRBJ1-6; TCRdb names TRBD1, which stays unverified in the absence of DNA. CDR3 length equals 15 residues. Germline assignment: CDR1 MNHEY and CDR2 SVGAGI. The CDR3 is CASSYEASGESPLHF.

The chain uses TRBV6-5 and TRBJ1-2; TCRdb reports TRBD1, a call that lacks DNA to check it against. The CDR3 is 18 residues long. Per the germline V gene, CDR1 is MNHEY and CDR2 is SVGAGI. Here the CDR3 reads CASSYTRDSYTSNYGYTF.

Considering frequency, this clonotype is medium-sized. This chain uses TRBV30 with TRBJ2-3; TCRdb gives TRBD2 as the D gene, but with no DNA this cannot be confirmed. Germline CDR1 and CDR2: GTSNPN and SVGIG (reference sequence). The CDR3 covers 15 residues. The CDR3 here is CAWSLYSGSTDTQYF. The whole variable domain, remainder taken from reference TRBV30 and TRBJ2-3, is SQTIHQWPATLVQPVGSPLSLECTVEGTSNPNLYWYRQAAGRGLQLLFYSVGIGQISSEVPQNLSASRPQDRQFILSSKKLLLSDSGFYLCAWSLYSGSTDTQYFGPGTRLTVL.

In terms of frequency, this clonotype is medium-sized. The chain's CDR3 is CASSYGEGTGELFF. The V call is TRBV6-6, the J call TRBJ2-2; the D call of TRBD2 rests on TCRdb alone, since no DNA is present to check it. Germline V gene lookup returns CDR1 MNHNY and CDR2 SVGAGI (reference sequence). The CDR3 consists of 14 residues.

CDR3 region: CASSTRTGRSNNEQFF. The V and J genes are TRBV19 and TRBJ2-1; TCRdb reports TRBD1, a call that lacks DNA to check it against. CDR1 and CDR2 (germline): LNHDA, SQIVND (reference sequence). The CDR3 contains 16 residues.

V usage is TRBV18 and J usage is TRBJ2-1; TCRdb's assignment of TRBD2 cannot be checked, as there is no DNA. This CDR3 comprises 15 residues. From germline, CDR1 is KGHSH and CDR2 LQKENI. This CDR3 reads CASSPEGIALDEQFF.

This clonotype counts as medium-sized by frequency. The CDR3 reads CASRASGSYGYTF. V usage is TRBV12-3 or TRBV12-4 and J usage is TRBJ1-2; as DNA is missing, the TRBD1 call by TCRdb cannot be tested. The CDR3 sequence is 13 residues long.

This clonotype is classed as medium-sized (0.01 to 0.1%) by frequency. The J gene is TRBJ2-5, the V gene TRBV30. The germline CDR1 and CDR2 sequences are GTSNPN and SVGIG (reference sequence). The CDR3 contains 11 residues. The CDR3 loop is CAWSVGETQYF. The variable domain in full, with the rest retrieved from reference TRBV30 and TRBJ2-5, is SQTIHQWPATLVQPVGSPLSLECTVEGTSNPNLYWYRQAAGRGLQLLFYSVGIGQISSEVPQNLSASRPQDRQFILSSKKLLLSDSGFYLCAWSVGETQYFGPGTRLLVL.

This rearrangement joins TRBV27 to TRBJ1-1; absent DNA, TCRdb's TRBD1 call cannot be checked. The CDR3 has 12 amino acids. CDR1 and CDR2 from the germline V gene are MNHEY and SMNVEV (reference sequence). CDR3 residues: CASSWPGQEAFF.